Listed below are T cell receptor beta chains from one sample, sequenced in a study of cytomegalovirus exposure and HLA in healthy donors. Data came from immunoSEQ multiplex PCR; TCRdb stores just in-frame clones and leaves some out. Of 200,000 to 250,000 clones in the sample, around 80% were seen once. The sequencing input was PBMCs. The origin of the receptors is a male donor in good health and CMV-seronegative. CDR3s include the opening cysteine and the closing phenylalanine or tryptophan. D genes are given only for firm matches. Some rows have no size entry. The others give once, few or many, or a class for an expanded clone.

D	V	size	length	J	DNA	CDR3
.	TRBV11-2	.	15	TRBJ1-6	TGTGCCAGCAGCCCCCCACGGGGGTTCAATTCACCCCTCCACTTT	CASSPPRGFNSPLHF
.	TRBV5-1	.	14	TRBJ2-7	TGCGCCAGCAGCTTGGGAGGGAGCTCCTACGAGCAGTACTTC	CASSLGGSSYEQYF
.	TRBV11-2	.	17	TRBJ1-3	TGTGCCAGCACAGGGAATGCTCCCCTTCTCTCTGGAAACACCATATATTTT	CASTGNAPLLSGNTIYF
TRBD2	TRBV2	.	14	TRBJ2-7	TGTGCCAGCAGTGAGGGGGGGGAGCCCTACGAGCAGTACTTC	CASSEGGEPYEQYF
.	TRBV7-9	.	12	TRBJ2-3	TGTGCCAGCAGTCCGGGGTGGGATACGCAGTATTTT	CASSPGWDTQYF
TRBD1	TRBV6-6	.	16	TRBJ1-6	TGTGCCAGCAGTTCGACGGACAGGGGCGGGAATTCACCCCTCCACTTT	CASSSTDRGGNSPLHF
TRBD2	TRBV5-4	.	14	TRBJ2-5	TGTGCCAGCAGCGTCGGACTAGCGGGAGGGACCCAGTACTTC	CASSVGLAGGTQYF
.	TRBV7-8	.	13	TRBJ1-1	TGTGCCAGCAGCCTCTCGCGGAACACTGAAGCTTTCTTT	CASSLSRNTEAFF
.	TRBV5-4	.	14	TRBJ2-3	TGTGCCAGCAGCTTGGAGGCTAGCTCAGATACGCAGTATTTT	CASSLEASSDTQYF
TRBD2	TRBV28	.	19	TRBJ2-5	TGTGCCAGCAGTCCCTCCCTCGGGACTAGCGGGAGTGAGCAAGAGACCCAGTACTTC	CASSPSLGTSGSEQETQYF
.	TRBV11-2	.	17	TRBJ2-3	TGTGCCAGCTCACCGGGACTCAGGGTGTGGGGCACAGATACGCAGTATTTT	CASSPGLRVWGTDTQYF
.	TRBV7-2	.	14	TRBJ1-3	TGTGCCAGCAGGTGGGGAGAGTGGGGAAACACCATATATTTT	CASRWGEWGNTIYF
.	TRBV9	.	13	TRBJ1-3	TGTGCCAGCAGTATACAGGGTATAAACACCATATATTTT	CASSIQGINTIYF
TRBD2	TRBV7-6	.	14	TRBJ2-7	TGTGCCAGCAGCCCGGGACTAGGCGCCTACGAGCAGTACTTC	CASSPGLGAYEQYF
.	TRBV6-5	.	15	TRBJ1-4	TGTGCCAGCAGTATGAGGGTGGCAACTAATGAAAAACTGTTTTTT	CASSMRVATNEKLFF
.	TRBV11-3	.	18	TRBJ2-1	TGTGCCAGCAGCTTCTCTGGCAGTAGATTGGGGGGTTTCCATGAGCAGTTCTTC	CASSFSGSRLGGFHEQFF
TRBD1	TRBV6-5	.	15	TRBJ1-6	TGTGCCAGCAGTTTTACGACAGGGGACAATTCACCCCTCCACTTT	CASSFTTGDNSPLHF
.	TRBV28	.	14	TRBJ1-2	TGTGCCAGCAGTTTATTTTCAGGGGATGGTGGCTACACCTTC	CASSLFSGDGGYTF
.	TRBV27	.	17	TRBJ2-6	TGTGCCAGCAGTTTATTTGCAGGAACCTCTGGGGCCAACGTCCTGACTTTC	CASSLFAGTSGANVLTF
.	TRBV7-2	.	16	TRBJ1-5	TGTGCCAGCAGCCCCCTGGCGGGGCTTGGGAATCAGCCCCAGCATTTT	CASSPLAGLGNQPQHF
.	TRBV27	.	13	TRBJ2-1	TGTGCCAGCAAAGACTACAAAGCCGATGAGCAGTTCTTC	CASKDYKADEQFF
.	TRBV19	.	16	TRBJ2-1	TGTGCCAGTAGTATTTCCCCCGGGACTCCGTATGATGAGCAGTTCTTC	CASSISPGTPYDEQFF
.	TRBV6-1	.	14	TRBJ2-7	TGTGCCAGCAGTGAAGGACAGGTTTCCCCAACACAGTACTTC	CASSEGQVSPTQYF
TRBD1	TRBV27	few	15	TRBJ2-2	TGTGCCAGCAGTTTAAGAACAGGGGTCATCGGGGAGCTGTTTTTT	CASSLRTGVIGELFF
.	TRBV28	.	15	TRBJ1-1	TGTGCCAGCAGTTTCATTGACAGCCTGAACACTGAAGCTTTCTTT	CASSFIDSLNTEAFF
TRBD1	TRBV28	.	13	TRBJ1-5	TGTGCCAGCAGCCAACAGGGGGATCAGCCCCAGCATTTT	CASSQQGDQPQHF
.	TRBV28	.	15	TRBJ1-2	TGTGCCAGCAGTGGCCCCGCCGTGCCTAACTATGGCTACACCTTC	CASSGPAVPNYGYTF
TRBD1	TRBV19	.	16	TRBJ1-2	TGTGCCAGTAATTTTGGGACAGGGGTAACGGGGTATGGCTACACCTTC	CASNFGTGVTGYGYTF
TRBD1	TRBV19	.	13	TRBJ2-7	TGTGCCAGTACCGGCGACAGGGTCAACGAGCAGTACTTC	CASTGDRVNEQYF
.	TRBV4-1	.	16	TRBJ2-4	TGCGCCAGCAGCCAGGAGCACACAGGAGCCAAAAACATTCAGTACTTC	CASSQEHTGAKNIQYF
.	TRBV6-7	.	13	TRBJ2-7	TGTGCCAGCAGTACAGGGTTCTGCTACGAGCAGTACTTC	CASSTGFCYEQYF
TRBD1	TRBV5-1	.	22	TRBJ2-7	TGCGCCAGCAGCTTAAATCCGGGACAGGGGGTCTGGGGTGGCCCCTCGGCGTACGAGCAGTACTTC	CASSLNPGQGVWGGPSAYEQYF
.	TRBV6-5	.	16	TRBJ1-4	TGTGCCAGCAGTTACTCAGCATTGCCCTCTAATGAAAAACTGTTTTTT	CASSYSALPSNEKLFF
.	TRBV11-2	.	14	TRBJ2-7	TGTGCCAGCAGCTTAGATAGTAGCCACTACGAGCAGTACTTC	CASSLDSSHYEQYF
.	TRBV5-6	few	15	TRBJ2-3	TGTGCCAGCAGCTTGGGGCCCCGATCCACAGATACGCAGTATTTT	CASSLGPRSTDTQYF
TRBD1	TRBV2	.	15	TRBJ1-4	TGTGCCAGCGGAGTCTCGGGACAGGGGGCTGAAAAACTGTTTTTT	CASGVSGQGAEKLFF
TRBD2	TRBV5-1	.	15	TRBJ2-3	TGCGCCAGCGGGAGGGGAAGAGGTAGCACAGATACGCAGTATTTT	CASGRGRGSTDTQYF
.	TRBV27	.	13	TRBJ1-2	TGTGCCAGCAGCCCCGGACTGTCCTATGGCTACACCTTC	CASSPGLSYGYTF
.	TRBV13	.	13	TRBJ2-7	TGTGCCAGCAGCTCACGACTGGCCTACGAGCAGTACTTC	CASSSRLAYEQYF
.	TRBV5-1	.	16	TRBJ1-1	TGCGCCAGCAGCCGAGGCTGGCAGGGGAAGCTCGCTGAAGCTTTCTTT	CASSRGWQGKLAEAFF
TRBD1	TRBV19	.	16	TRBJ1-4	TGTGCCAGTAGGTTCCCCACAGGGGGCGCGAGTGAAAAACTGTTTTTT	CASRFPTGGASEKLFF
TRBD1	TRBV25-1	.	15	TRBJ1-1	TGTGCCAGCAGTGACCTCCCCGGGACAGCAGTACAAGCTTTCTTT	CASSDLPGTAVQAFF
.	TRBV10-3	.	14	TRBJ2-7	TGTGCCATCGGAAAGAACTCAGGGTACTACGAGCAGTACTTC	CAIGKNSGYYEQYF
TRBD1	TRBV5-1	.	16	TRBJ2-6	TGCGCCAGCAGCTGGACAGGGGGCTCTGGGGCCAACGTCCTGACTTTC	CASSWTGGSGANVLTF
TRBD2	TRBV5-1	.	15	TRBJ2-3	TGCGCCAGCAGCACGGGACTAGCGATAACAGATACGCAGTATTTT	CASSTGLAITDTQYF
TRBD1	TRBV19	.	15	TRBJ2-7	TGTGCCAGTAGTTCCTGGACAGGGTTGAGCTACGAGCAGTACTTC	CASSSWTGLSYEQYF